The T cell receptor beta chain described here comes from a study of healthy donors' naive CD4 and CD8 T cells. This CDR3 has 15 residues. After removal of 1 base from V and 3 bases from J, the junction contained 3 bases not matched to a gene. CDR1 is MNHEY, CDR2 SVGEGT, per germline. Findings of the study overall: Chains were not paired, since alpha and beta were sequenced in bulk.

Concerning this clonotype: Antigen specificity is unknown.

A linear amplification protocol produced the TCR libraries from about 510 ng of total RNA. TCRdb ran MiXCR on the reads and lists one entry per CDR3 protein. The sample shows around 200,000 distinct CDR3 sequences, around three quarters of them seen only once. The chain is built from TRBV6-2 or TRBV6-3 and TRBJ2-1; 7 positions agree with TRBD2. The source material was naive CD4+ and CD8+ T cells sorted from blood, pooled from several donors. This TCR was recovered from a pool of human donors in good health; the sample pools cells from several healthy donors. The CDR3 reads CASSYFRDYYNEQFF. The CDR3 bases are TGTGCCAGCAGTTACTTCCGGGACTACTACAATGAGCAGTTCTTC.